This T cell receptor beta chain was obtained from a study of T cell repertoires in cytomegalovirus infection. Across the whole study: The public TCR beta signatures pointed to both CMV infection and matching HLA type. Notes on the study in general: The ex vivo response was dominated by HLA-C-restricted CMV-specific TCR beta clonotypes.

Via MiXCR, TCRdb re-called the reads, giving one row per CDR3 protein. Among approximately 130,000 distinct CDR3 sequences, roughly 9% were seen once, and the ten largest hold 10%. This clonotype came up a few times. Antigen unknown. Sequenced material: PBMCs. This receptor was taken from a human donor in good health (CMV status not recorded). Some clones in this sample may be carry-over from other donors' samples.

CDR3 in DNA: TGCAGTGCTAGAACCGGGGTCGAGCAGTACTTC. This codes for CSARTGVEQYF. V and J are TRBV20-1 and TRBJ2-7; tentative D call: TRBD2 (5 bases). V was shortened by 2 bases and J by 6 bases, with 8 bases between the two germline ends. The CDR3 contains 11 residues. Germline CDR1 is DFQATT and CDR2 is SNEGSKA (reference sequence).